These 26 T cell receptor beta chains were all obtained from the same sample, sequenced in a study of control samples from healthy donors and cancer patients. The table came from immunoSEQ multiplex PCR; TCRdb's copy has only in-frame clones and leaves some out. The table records over 100,000 clones, 88% of them present only once. Sequenced material: blood. Source of these receptors: a man aged 40-49 years in good health.

V gene TRBV7-9 combines with J gene TRBJ1-1; D possibly corresponds to TRBD1 (5 bases). This CDR3 region has 14 residues. In germline, CDR1 is SEHNR, CDR2 FQNEAQ (reference sequence). Trimming stripped 1 base from V and 5 bases from J, with 11 bases between. The CDR3 loop reads CASSLGGSKTEAFF. CDR3 in DNA: TGTGCCAGCAGCTTAGGGGGGAGTAAGACTGAAGCTTTCTTT.

This chain uses TRBV30 with TRBJ2-7; the D gene is possibly TRBD2 (6 bases). The germline CDR1 and CDR2 sequences are GTSNPN and SVGIG (reference sequence). The V end lost 5 bases, the J end lost 5 bases, and 16 bases lay between the germline ends. CDR3 length: 13 residues. The CDR3 sequence is CAWGRGDRDEQYF. CDR3 in DNA: TGTGCCTGGGGGCGGGGAGATCGGGACGAGCAGTACTTC.

The V gene is TRBV6-5, the J gene TRBJ1-4; no definite D call. Germline values: CDR1 MNHEY, CDR2 SVGAGI. The CDR3 runs to 16 residues. Trimming cost V 4 bases and J 0 bases, with 12 bases left between them. DNA for the CDR3: TGTGCCAGCAGTTCCTCGACGACTGCAACTAATGAAAAACTGTTTTTT. Amino acids: CASSSSTTATNEKLFF.

This chain's CDR3 is CATSDAGTGPTGELFF. As DNA, the CDR3 is TGTGCCACCAGTGATGCCGGGACAGGCCCCACCGGGGAGCTGTTTTTT. This chain uses TRBV24-1 with TRBJ2-2, with 8 bases aligning to TRBD1. This CDR3 has 16 residues. CDR1 and CDR2 (germline): KGHDR, SFDVKD. Germline trimming cut 3 bases from V and 4 bases from J; bases unmatched to any gene: 6.

This clone was detected only once. This chain joins TRBV24-1 and TRBJ2-7, with D hard to call. V was pared by 1 base and J by 0 bases, with 12 bases between. This CDR3 has 16 residues. CDR1 and CDR2 (germline): KGHDR, SFDVKD. The CDR3: CATSDFLSRVSYEQYF. As DNA, the CDR3 is TGTGCCACCAGTGATTTCCTTTCTAGGGTCTCCTACGAGCAGTACTTC.

The V call is TRBV5-1, the J call TRBJ1-4; D not certain. CDR1 is SGHRS, CDR2 YFSETQ, per germline. The V end was cut by 0 bases, the J end by 4 bases, with 7 bases between. The CDR3 covers 14 residues. CDR3 loop: CASSLDQYNEKLFF. The CDR3, as DNA: TGCGCCAGCAGCTTGGACCAGTATAATGAAAAACTGTTTTTT.

The V call is TRBV12-5, the J call TRBJ2-3; TRBD1 might be the D (5 bases). Germline-derived CDR1 and CDR2 are LGHNT and FRNRAP. The CDR3 loop spans 14 amino acids. V was cut by 6 bases and J by 0 bases, with 10 bases left in between. In DNA, the CDR3 is TGTGCTAGTGGGCCAGGGTCTAGCACAGATACGCAGTATTTT. Protein product: CASGPGSSTDTQYF.

This sequence joins TRBV29-1 and TRBJ2-7, with D possibly matching TRBD2 (6 bases). Trimming removed 4 bases from V and 7 bases from J, with 20 bases in between. Germline loops: CDR1 SQVTM, CDR2 ANQGSEA. This CDR3 contains 14 residues. Written as DNA, the CDR3 is TGCAGCGTTGTAAGCCGAGTCGGGGCGGGAGAGCAGTACTTC. Residues: CSVVSRVGAGEQYF.

The V call is TRBV30, the J call TRBJ1-2, with TRBD1 as a possible D gene (5 bases). Germline V gives CDR1 GTSNPN, CDR2 SVGIG (reference sequence). V shed 0 bases and J shed 7 bases, with 9 bases lying between them. The CDR3 extends over 12 amino acids. CDR3 region: CAWSVLGGGYTF. The CDR3 DNA is TGTGCCTGGAGTGTACTTGGGGGTGGCTACACCTTC.

The genes are TRBV7-9 and TRBJ2-5; 8 bases are a match to TRBD2. This CDR3 comprises 15 residues. Germline CDR1 is SEHNR and CDR2 is FQNEAQ (reference sequence). Trimming removed 5 bases from V and 5 bases from J; junction bases left unmatched: 10. The CDR3 bases are TGTGCCAGCAGCCCCCAGCGGGGGACGTATGAGACCCAGTACTTC. Translation gives CASSPQRGTYETQYF. The complete variable domain, with remaining parts taken from reference TRBV7-9 and TRBJ2-5, reads DTGVSQNPRHKITKRGQNVTFRCDPISEHNRLYWYRQTLGQGPEFLTYFQNEAQLEKSRLLSDRFSAERPKGSFSTLEIQRTEQGDSAMYLCASSPQRGTYETQYFGPGTRLLVL.

This clone was observed a handful of times. The rearrangement links TRBV10-2 to TRBJ1-2, with D possibly being TRBD1 (5 bases). Trimming removed 9 bases at V and 6 bases at J, with 14 bases between. This CDR3 region has 12 residues. Germline CDR1 WSHSY, CDR2 SAAADI. CDR3 region: CASRRDDNGYTF. In nucleotides, the CDR3 is TGCGCCAGTCGCCGGGACGATAATGGCTACACCTTC.

The J gene is TRBJ2-7, the V gene TRBV21-1. TRBV21-1 is noted as a pseudogene. The CDR3 extends over 12 amino acids. The CDR3 DNA sequence: TGTGCCAGCAGGCCGATCCGATGGGAGCAGTACTTC. Translating it yields CASRPIRWEQYF.

The J gene is TRBJ2-1, the V gene TRBV4-1, with 9 bases that match TRBD1. Germline V gene data show CDR1 as MGHRA and CDR2 as YSYEKL. The J segment lost 7 bases and the V segment lost 4 bases, leaving 5 bases of the junction unmatched. The CDR3 has 14 amino acids. In DNA, the CDR3 is TGCGCCAGCAGCCGGGACAGGGCGACAAATGAGCAGTTCTTC. As protein: CASSRDRATNEQFF.

This clone appeared a few times. V usage is TRBV30 and J usage is TRBJ1-6; possible D gene TRBD1, 6 bases. Deletions cut 0 bases from V and 10 bases from J, with 10 bases between. CDR1 and CDR2 (germline): GTSNPN, SVGIG (reference sequence). This CDR3 has 13 amino acids. In DNA form, the CDR3 reads TGTGCCTGGAGTGTACAGGGTGGCTCACCCCTCCACTTT. It codes for CAWSVQGGSPLHF.

This clone was observed once. The chain joins TRBV11-3 to TRBJ2-3; TRBD2 aligns across 14 bases. The V gene end was trimmed by 4 bases and the J gene end by 5 bases; junction bases not matched to a gene: 5. The germline V gene encodes CDR1 SGHNT and CDR2 YENEEA. This CDR3 region has 16 residues. This CDR3 reads CASSSGTSGGRDTQYF. The CDR3 nucleotides read TGTGCCAGCAGCTCCGGGACTAGCGGGGGTAGAGATACGCAGTATTTT. Drawing the rest from reference TRBV11-3 and TRBJ2-3, the complete variable domain is EAGVVQSPRYKIIEKKQPVAFWCNPISGHNTLYWYLQNLGQGPELLIRYENEEAVDDSQLPKDRFSAERLKGVDSTLKIQPAELGDSAVYLCASSSGTSGGRDTQYFGPGTRLTVL.

The chain recombines TRBV18 with TRBJ2-4; 10 bases line up with TRBD1. Germline V gene lookup returns CDR1 KGHSH and CDR2 LQKENI. The CDR3 extends over 16 amino acids. V lost 3 bases, J lost 1 base, and 3 bases stayed unmatched. As DNA, the CDR3 is TGTGCCAGCTCACCCCCGGGACAGGGGGCCAAAAACATTCAGTACTTC. This gives the protein CASSPPGQGAKNIQYF. Full variable domain (outside the CDR3, taken from reference TRBV18 and TRBJ2-4): NAGVMQNPRHLVRRRGQEARLRCSPMKGHSHVYWYRQLPEEGLKFMVYLQKENIIDESGMPKERFSAEFPKEGPSILRIQQVVRGDSAAYFCASSPPGQGAKNIQYFGAGTRLSVL.

This rearrangement joins TRBV7-2 to TRBJ1-2; 9 nucleotides line up with TRBD1. Trimming cost V 1 base and J 4 bases; bases outside gene matches: 1. Germline V gene sequence: CDR1 SGHTA, CDR2 FQGNSA. This CDR3 contains 14 residues. CDR3 region: CASSLGTGAYGYTF. The CDR3 DNA sequence: TGTGCCAGCAGCTTAGGGACAGGGGCCTATGGCTACACCTTC.

This sequence joins TRBV7-2 and TRBJ2-2, with D possibly being TRBD1 (6 bases). The germline V gene encodes CDR1 SGHTA and CDR2 FQGNSA. The CDR3 spans 18 residues. The V and J ends lost 0 bases and 5 bases respectively, with 19 bases between them. In DNA form, the CDR3 reads TGTGCCAGCAGCTTAGCGCGATTGAGCAGGGGTCAGACCGGGGAGCTGTTTTTT. Amino acid sequence: CASSLARLSRGQTGELFF.

This clone appeared a few times. This chain links TRBV12-5 with TRBJ1-2; D might be TRBD1 (6 bases). With 2 bases removed from V and 2 bases from J, the gap between germline ends came to 9 bases. The CDR3 sequence is 14 residues long. Germline CDR1 LGHNT, CDR2 FRNRAP. CDR3 amino acids: CASGLMGANYGYTF. The CDR3 region has the DNA TGTGCTAGTGGTTTGATGGGGGCGAACTATGGCTACACCTTC.

The genes are TRBV11-2 and TRBJ2-7; D ambiguous. Trimming removed 1 base at V and 6 bases at J, with 7 bases between. The CDR3 loop spans 12 amino acids. Germline assignment: CDR1 SGHAT and CDR2 FQNNGV. The CDR3 is CASSLVGSEQYF. In DNA form, the CDR3 reads TGTGCCAGCAGCTTAGTAGGGTCCGAGCAGTACTTC.

V and J are TRBV6-2 or TRBV6-3 and TRBJ2-3; no clear D gene. The V gene lost 3 bases and the J gene lost 5 bases, with 6 bases spanning the gap. The CDR3 loop spans 12 amino acids. Germline lookup yields CDR1 MNHEY and CDR2 SVGEGT. CDR3 DNA sequence: TGTGCCAGCAGTTATCAAGTAGATACGCAGTATTTT. Translating gives CASSYQVDTQYF.

V and J are TRBV24-1 and TRBJ2-7, with unresolved D. Between the trimmed V and J ends, which lost 3 bases and 3 bases, there was a span of 2 bases. This CDR3 is 11 amino acids long. From germline, CDR1 is KGHDR and CDR2 SFDVKD. DNA of the CDR3: TGTGCCACCAGTGATATCTACGAGCAGTACTTC. Its translation: CATSDIYEQYF.

V is TRBV30 and J is TRBJ1-1; D is unclear. Trimming stripped 2 bases from V and 1 base from J, with 5 bases between. The CDR3 extends over 12 amino acids. Germline CDR1 and CDR2: GTSNPN and SVGIG (reference sequence). CDR3 sequence reads: CAWSSWNTEAFF. In nucleotides, the CDR3 is TGTGCCTGGAGTTCGTGGAACACTGAAGCTTTCTTT.

CDR3 sequence (DNA): TGTGCCAGCAGCTTCGGGGGGAACACCGGGGAGCTGTTTTTT. Translating it yields CASSFGGNTGELFF. The V call is TRBV11-3, the J call TRBJ2-2; TRBD2 is a possible D gene (6 bases). The germline gives CDR1 SGHNT, CDR2 YENEEA. The CDR3 totals 14 residues. The V end was cut by 3 bases, the J end by 1 base, with 6 bases between.

CDR3 in amino acids: CASSRTSGGSQETQYF. In DNA, the CDR3 is TGCGCCAGCAGCCGGACTAGCGGGGGGTCCCAAGAGACCCAGTACTTC. The rearrangement joins TRBV5-1 to TRBJ2-5, with TRBD2 identical over 14 bases. CDR1 SGHRS and CDR2 YFSETQ come from the germline V gene. This CDR3 comprises 16 residues. V shed 4 bases and J 1 base; nucleotides not matched to a gene: 3.

J is TRBJ2-2 and V is TRBV2; D possibly corresponds to TRBD2 (6 bases). With 3 bases removed from V and 0 bases from J, the gap between germline ends came to 11 bases. Germline CDR1 is SNHLY and CDR2 is FYNNEI. The CDR3 extends over 16 amino acids. The CDR3 spells CASSDPGGPNTGELFF. CDR3 DNA: TGTGCCAGCAGTGATCCCGGGGGACCGAACACCGGGGAGCTGTTTTTT.